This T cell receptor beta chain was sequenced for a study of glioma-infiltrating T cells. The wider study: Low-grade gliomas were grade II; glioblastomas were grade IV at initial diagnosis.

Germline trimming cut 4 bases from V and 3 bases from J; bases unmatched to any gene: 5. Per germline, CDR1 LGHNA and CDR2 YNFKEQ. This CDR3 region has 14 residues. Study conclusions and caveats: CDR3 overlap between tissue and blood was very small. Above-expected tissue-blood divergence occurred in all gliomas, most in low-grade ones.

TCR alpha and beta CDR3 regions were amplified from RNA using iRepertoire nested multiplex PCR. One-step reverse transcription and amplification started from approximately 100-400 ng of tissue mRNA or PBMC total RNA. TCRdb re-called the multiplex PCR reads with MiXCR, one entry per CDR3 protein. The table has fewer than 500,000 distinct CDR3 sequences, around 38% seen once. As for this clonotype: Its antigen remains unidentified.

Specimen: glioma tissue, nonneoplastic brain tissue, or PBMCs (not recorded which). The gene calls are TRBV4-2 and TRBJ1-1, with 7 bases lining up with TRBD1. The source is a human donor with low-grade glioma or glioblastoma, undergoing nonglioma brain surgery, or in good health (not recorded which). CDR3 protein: CASSLTGTDTEAFF. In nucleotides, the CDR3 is TGTGCCAGCAGCCTTACCGGGACAGACACTGAAGCTTTCTTT.